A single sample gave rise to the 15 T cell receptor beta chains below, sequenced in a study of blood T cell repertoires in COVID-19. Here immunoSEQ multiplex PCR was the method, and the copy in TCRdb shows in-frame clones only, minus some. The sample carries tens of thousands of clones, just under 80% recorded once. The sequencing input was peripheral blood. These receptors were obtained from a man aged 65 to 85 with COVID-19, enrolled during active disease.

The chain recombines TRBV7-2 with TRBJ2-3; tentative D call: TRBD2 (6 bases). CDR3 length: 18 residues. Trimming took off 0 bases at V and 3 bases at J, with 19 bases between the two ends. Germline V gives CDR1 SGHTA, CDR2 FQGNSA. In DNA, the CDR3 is TGTGCCAGCAGCTTAGCCATTTATGGGGGAGGTAATACAGATACGCAGTATTTT. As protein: CASSLAIYGGGNTDTQYF. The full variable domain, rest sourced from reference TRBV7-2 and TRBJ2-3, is GAGVSQSPSNKVTEKGKDVELRCDPISGHTALYWYRQSLGQGLEFLIYFQGNSAPDKSGLPSDRFSAERTGGSVSTLTIQRTQQEDSAVYLCASSLAIYGGGNTDTQYFGPGTRLTVL.

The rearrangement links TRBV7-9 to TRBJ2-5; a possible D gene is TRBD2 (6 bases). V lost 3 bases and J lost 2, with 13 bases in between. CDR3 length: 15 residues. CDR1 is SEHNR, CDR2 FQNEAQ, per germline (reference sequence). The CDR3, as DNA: TGTGCCAGCAGCTTCCAGGAGGGGTGGCAAGAGACCCAGTACTTC. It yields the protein CASSFQEGWQETQYF.

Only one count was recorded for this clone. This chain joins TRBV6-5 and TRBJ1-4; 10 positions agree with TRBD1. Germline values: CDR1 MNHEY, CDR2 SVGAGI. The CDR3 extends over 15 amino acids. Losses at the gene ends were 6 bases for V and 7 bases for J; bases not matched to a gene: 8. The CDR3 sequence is CASSRRRQGAEKLFF. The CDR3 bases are TGTGCCAGCAGCAGACGAAGACAGGGGGCTGAAAAACTGTTTTTT.

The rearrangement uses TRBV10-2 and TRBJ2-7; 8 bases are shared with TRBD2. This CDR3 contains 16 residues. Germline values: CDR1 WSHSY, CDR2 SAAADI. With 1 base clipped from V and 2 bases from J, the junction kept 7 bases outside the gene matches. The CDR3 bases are TGCGCCAGCAGTGAGTATCGCAGGACTAGCCCCTACGAGCAGTACTTC. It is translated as CASSEYRRTSPYEQYF.

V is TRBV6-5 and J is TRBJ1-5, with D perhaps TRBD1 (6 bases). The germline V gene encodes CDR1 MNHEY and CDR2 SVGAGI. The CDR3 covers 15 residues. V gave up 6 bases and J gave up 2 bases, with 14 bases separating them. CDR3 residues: CASSYVGGRNQPQHF. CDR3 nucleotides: TGTGCCAGCAGCTATGTAGGGGGACGCAATCAGCCCCAGCATTTT.

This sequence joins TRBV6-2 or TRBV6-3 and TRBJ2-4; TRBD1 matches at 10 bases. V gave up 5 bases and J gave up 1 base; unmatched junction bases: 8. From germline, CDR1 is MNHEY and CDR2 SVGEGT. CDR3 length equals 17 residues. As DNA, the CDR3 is TGTGCCAGCAGTCCCTGGACAGGGGGAAGGGCCAAAAACATTCAGTACTTC. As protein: CASSPWTGGRAKNIQYF.

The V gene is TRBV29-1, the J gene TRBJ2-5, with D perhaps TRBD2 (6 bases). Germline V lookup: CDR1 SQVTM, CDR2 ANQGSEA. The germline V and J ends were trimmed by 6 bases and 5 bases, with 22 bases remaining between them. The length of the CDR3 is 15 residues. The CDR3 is CSVDLSGTGEETQYF. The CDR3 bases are TGCAGCGTCGACCTCTCGGGCACGGGGGAGGAGACCCAGTACTTC.

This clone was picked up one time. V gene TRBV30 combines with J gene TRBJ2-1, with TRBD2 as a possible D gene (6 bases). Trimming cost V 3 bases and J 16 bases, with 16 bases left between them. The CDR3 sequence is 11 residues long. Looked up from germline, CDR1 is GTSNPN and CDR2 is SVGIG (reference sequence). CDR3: CAWSDYVAEFF. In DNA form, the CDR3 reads TGTGCCTGGAGCGACTACGTAGCGGAATTCTTC.

Here the CDR3 reads CASSSSGTVYGYTF. Written as DNA, the CDR3 is TGTGCCAGCTCATCGTCCGGGACAGTCTATGGCTACACCTTC. The chain uses TRBV18 and TRBJ1-2; the match to TRBD1 covers 7 bases. Germline lookup yields CDR1 KGHSH and CDR2 LQKENI. With 5 bases clipped from V and 4 bases from J, the junction kept 7 bases outside the gene matches. The CDR3 is made up of 14 amino acids.

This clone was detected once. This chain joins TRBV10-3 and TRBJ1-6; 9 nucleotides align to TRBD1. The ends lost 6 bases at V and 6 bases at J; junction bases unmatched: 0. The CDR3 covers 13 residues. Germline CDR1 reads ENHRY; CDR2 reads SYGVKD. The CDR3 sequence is CAIRGQGNSPLHF. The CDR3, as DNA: TGTGCCATCAGGGGACAGGGTAATTCACCCCTCCACTTT.

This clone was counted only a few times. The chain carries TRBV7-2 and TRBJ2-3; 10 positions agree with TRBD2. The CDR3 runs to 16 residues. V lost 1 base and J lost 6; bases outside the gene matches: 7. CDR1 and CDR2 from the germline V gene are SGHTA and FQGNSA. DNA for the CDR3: TGTGCCAGCAGCTTAGTTACTAGCGGGGCCCTGGATACGCAGTATTTT. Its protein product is CASSLVTSGALDTQYF.

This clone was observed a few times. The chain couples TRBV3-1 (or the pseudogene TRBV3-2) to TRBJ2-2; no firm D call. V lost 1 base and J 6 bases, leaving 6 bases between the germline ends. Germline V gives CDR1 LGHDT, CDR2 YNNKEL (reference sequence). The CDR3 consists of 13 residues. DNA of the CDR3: TGTGCCAGCAGCCAAGGTCCTTCCGGGGAGCTGTTTTTT. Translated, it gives CASSQGPSGELFF.

Written as DNA, the CDR3 is TGTGCCAGCAGTACACAGGGGAATGAGCAGTTCTTC. This gives the protein CASSTQGNEQFF. The chain carries TRBV6-5 and TRBJ2-1; 7 bases agree with TRBD1. CDR1 is MNHEY, CDR2 SVGAGI, per germline. This CDR3 is built from 12 residues. J lost 7 bases, V lost 5 bases, and 2 bases had no gene match.

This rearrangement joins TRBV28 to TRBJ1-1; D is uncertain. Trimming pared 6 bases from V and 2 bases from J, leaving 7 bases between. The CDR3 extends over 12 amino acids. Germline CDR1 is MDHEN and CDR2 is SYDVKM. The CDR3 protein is CASRNINTEAFF. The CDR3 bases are TGTGCCAGCAGAAATATAAACACTGAAGCTTTCTTT.

The CDR3 nucleotides read TGCAGTGCTAGTGGTAGCGGGAGTGGTACCACAGATACGCAGTATTTT. This translates into CSASGSGSGTTDTQYF. The gene calls are TRBV20-1 and TRBJ2-3; 9 positions match TRBD2. There are 16 residues in the CDR3. Per germline, CDR1 DFQATT and CDR2 SNEGSKA (reference sequence). V trimming: 3 bases; J trimming: 2 bases; junction bases outside the gene matches: 9.